This T cell receptor beta chain was captured in a study of cytomegalovirus exposure and HLA in healthy donors. Study-level findings and limits: Earlier analysis looked at TCR beta V segments, and most were productive about 90% or about 30% of the time.

CDR3 length: 15 amino acids. CDR1 is SGDLS, CDR2 YYNGEE, per germline. Trimming took 1 base from V and 8 from J, leaving 16 bases between them. In the PCR, 60 Vbeta and 13 Jbeta primers were used. Only in-frame clones appear in the TCRdb table, and some are missing; sequencing was by immunoSEQ multiplex PCR. Here the sample spans about 140,000 clones, roughly 80% being singletons. While unrecorded immune exposures were likely, the donors were nominally healthy when sampled. In regard to this clone: The target antigen is unknown.

The sequenced material came from PBMCs. The chain links TRBV9 to TRBJ2-1; a possible D gene is TRBD2 (5 bases). The receptor comes from a female donor in good health and CMV-seronegative. The CDR3 reads CASSVRLGVGDEQFF. The CDR3 DNA sequence: TGTGCCAGCAGCGTACGACTCGGGGTCGGGGATGAGCAGTTCTTC.